This is a list of T cell receptor beta chains from one sample in a study of cytomegalovirus exposure and HLA in healthy donors. TCRdb keeps only in-frame clones here, not all; method: immunoSEQ multiplex PCR. Of 110,000 to 150,000 clones detected, 80% appear once; the ten largest clones hold approximately 2%. The sample consisted of PBMCs. All receptors derive from a man younger than 40 in good health and CMV-seronegative. The conserved cysteine and the conserved F or W are not part of the CDR3 here.

TRBV7-3	TRBJ2-7	ASSPTGQTLFHEQY
TRBV18	TRBJ1-2	ASSSGTENYGYT
TRBV7-9	TRBJ2-7	SSTLGSLEQY
TRBV5-6	TRBJ2-1	ASSRGDSYNEQF
TRBV4-1	TRBJ2-2	ASSQEFVPGELF
TRBV18	TRBJ2-3	ASSPSQGTDTQY
TRBV4-1	TRBJ1-1	ASSQDVRRAGENTEAF
TRBV6-5	TRBJ1-2	ASSSSTGSNYGYT
TRBV18	TRBJ1-4	ASSPASTNEKLF
TRBV2	TRBJ2-5	ASRGAAETQY
TRBV4-2	TRBJ2-1	ASSQDPTAGGIDNEQF
TRBV6-5	TRBJ2-3	ASSLQGQADTQY
TRBV5-6	TRBJ1-6	ASSLGQGVKSLH
TRBV28	TRBJ2-7	ASSPWTSGRGHASYEQY
TRBV7-9	TRBJ1-1	ASSERQGLNTEAF
TRBV25-1	TRBJ1-4	ASSEEGGVGQEKLF
TRBV9	TRBJ2-5	ASSPSRLAAVRETQY
TRBV25-1	TRBJ1-5	ASSDRGNQPQH
TRBV5-4	TRBJ2-1	ASSLVAGISYNEQF
TRBV6-5	TRBJ2-5	ASLGTSGETQY
TRBV19	TRBJ1-3	ASTSTRTIY
TRBV5-8	TRBJ2-7	ASSLLASGQY
TRBV20-1	TRBJ2-5	SASEETQY
TRBV28	TRBJ1-3	ASTSGGSGNTIY
TRBV30	TRBJ1-6	AWSARGTNSPLH
TRBV27	TRBJ2-2	ASSKQGTNTGELF
TRBV5-4	TRBJ2-7	ASSSGDPRLGQY
TRBV29-1	TRBJ2-5	SVEDLFGQVRSETQY
TRBV28	TRBJ1-6	ASSAGRSPLH
TRBV5-6	TRBJ2-5	ASSFQGQETQY
TRBV7-9	TRBJ2-2	ASIDKIAAANTGELF
TRBV29-1	TRBJ2-7	SVEILRGNSYEQY
TRBV5-1	TRBJ2-2	ASSFRQQNTGELF
TRBV5-1	TRBJ2-3	ASGLMNRASTDTQY
TRBV7-6	TRBJ2-7	ASSLVNRPYEQY
TRBV5-1	TRBJ2-7	ASRTVGQANSYEQY
TRBV18	TRBJ1-5	ASSPAIGDRGSQPQH
TRBV5-4	TRBJ1-4	ASSLGLGPTNEKLF
TRBV19	TRBJ2-7	ASRQGYEQY
TRBV5-6	TRBJ1-1	ASSLGGRGGNTEAF
TRBV27	TRBJ1-6	ASTIGGASSPLH
TRBV5-5	TRBJ2-1	ASSLEGGLYNEQF
TRBV10-2	TRBJ2-7	ASSEGGVSYEQY
TRBV9	TRBJ2-3	ASSSDTDTQY
TRBV29-1	TRBJ2-3	SVEGVRGGTDTQY
TRBV7-9	TRBJ1-4	ASSSRQGEKDEKLF
TRBV29-1	TRBJ2-2	SVDPGGTGELF
TRBV2	TRBJ2-7	ASKGQGARNEQY
TRBV27	TRBJ1-4	ASSLNRVGEATNEKLF
TRBV6-5	TRBJ1-1	ASIWRQGVNTEAF